This T cell receptor (beta chain) was recovered during a study of blood T cell repertoires in COVID-19. Background on the study: COVID-19 samples, acute and convalescent, were from the United States, Italy and Spain. In each case, the material was cDNA or gDNA derived from T cells, B-cell-depleted T cells, or PBMCs.

Germline V CDR1 and CDR2: MNHEY, SVGEGT. The CDR3 runs 15 residues. The V segment lost 4 bases and the J segment 5 bases; nucleotides outside the gene matches: 8. As originally analysed: Nucleated cell number was recorded as an estimate derived from reference gene primer amplification. This table comes from immunoSEQ multiplex PCR, and its TCRdb copy is limited to in-frame clones, with some not included. That table gives V, J and clone size, and the DNA gave D and trimming. Here the sample spans roughly 260,000 clones, more than 70% being singletons. The material sequenced was peripheral blood. The chain is built from TRBV6-2 or TRBV6-3 and TRBJ2-5, with 9 bases identical to TRBD1. This clonotype was obtained from a woman aged 45 to 65 with acute or convalescent COVID-19. The CDR3 sequence is CASSSAGTGSETQYF. The CDR3 region has the DNA TGTGCCAGCAGTTCCGCCGGGACAGGGTCGGAGACCCAGTACTTC.